This passage covers 23 T cell receptor beta chains from one sample sequenced in a study of early T cells in non-severe SARS-CoV-2 infection. Each CDR3 protein gets one entry after TCRdb re-called the 5' RACE reads with MiXCR. The table has 60,000 or so distinct CDR3 sequences, about 10% seen once. The source material was whole blood. These receptors came from an adult who was a healthcare worker with PCR-confirmed SARS-CoV-2 infection or an uninfected control (not recorded which).

V usage is TRBV5-1 and J usage is TRBJ2-1; D may be TRBD2 (5 bases). Germline V gene lookup returns CDR1 SGHRS and CDR2 YFSETQ. With 1 base removed from V and 3 bases from J, the gap between germline ends came to 14 bases. This CDR3 comprises 16 residues. CDR3 residues: CASSLLGWTDYNEQFF. CDR3 in DNA: TGCGCCAGCAGCTTGTTGGGCTGGACTGACTACAATGAGCAGTTCTTC.

J is TRBJ2-1 and V is TRBV7-2; D remains unclear. Trimming pared 4 bases from V and 0 bases from J, leaving 13 bases between. The germline V gene has CDR1 SGHTA and CDR2 FQGNSA. This CDR3 is 16 amino acids long. CDR3 loop: CASSSHSDDSYNEQFF. The DNA of the CDR3 is TGTGCCAGCAGCTCCCACAGCGATGACTCCTACAATGAGCAGTTCTTC.

This clonotype has ten or more counts. V gene TRBV7-9 combines with J gene TRBJ2-5; the D is unclear. CDR1 is SEHNR, CDR2 FQNEAQ, per germline (reference sequence). With 5 bases removed from V and 5 bases from J, the gap between germline ends came to 12 bases. This CDR3 has 13 residues. In DNA form, the CDR3 reads TGTGCCAGCAGCCCTTTGAGGAGTGAGACCCAGTACTTC. Protein: CASSPLRSETQYF.

This clonotype came up a few times. The chain uses TRBV29-1 and TRBJ2-7; D gene uncertain. With 4 bases removed from V and 4 bases from J, the gap between germline ends came to 8 bases. This CDR3 contains 11 residues. Germline CDR1 is SQVTM and CDR2 is ANQGSEA. This CDR3 reads CSVAAEYEQYF. CDR3 nucleotide sequence: TGCAGCGTTGCCGCCGAGTACGAGCAGTACTTC.

In this sample, this clonotype turned up many times. V and J are TRBV12-3 or TRBV12-4 and TRBJ2-7; 9 bases align to TRBD1. The CDR3 has 14 amino acids. Trimming removed 6 bases from V and 4 bases from J; junction bases left unmatched: 7. In nucleotides, the CDR3 is TGTGCCAGCAGGACCGGGACAGGGATGTACGAGCAGTACTTC. Translating gives CASRTGTGMYEQYF.

The chain is built from TRBV7-2 and TRBJ2-5, with 7 positions matching TRBD1. The junction had 1 base not matched to a gene; V was cut back by 3 bases and J by 3 bases. This CDR3 has 13 residues. Germline CDR1 SGHTA, CDR2 FQGNSA. The CDR3 loop is CASSFDREETQYF. The CDR3, as DNA: TGTGCCAGCAGCTTCGACAGGGAAGAGACCCAGTACTTC.

The rearrangement joins TRBV3-1 to TRBJ1-5; no definite D call. The CDR3 contains 13 residues. CDR1 is LGHDT, CDR2 YNNKEL, per germline (reference sequence). V lost 1 base and J 5 bases, leaving 6 bases between the germline ends. CDR3 protein: CASSQAPDQPQHF. DNA of the CDR3: TGTGCCAGCAGCCAAGCCCCCGATCAGCCCCAGCATTTT.

This clonotype appeared once. The genes are TRBV12-3 or TRBV12-4 and TRBJ2-7; D gene ambiguous. Trimming cost V 3 bases and J 0 bases, with 9 bases left between them. The CDR3 has 14 residues. CDR3 residues: CASSFDASSYEQYF. The CDR3 DNA is TGTGCCAGCAGTTTTGACGCGAGCTCCTACGAGCAGTACTTC.

This clonotype was counted at least ten times. V usage is TRBV12-3 or TRBV12-4 and J usage is TRBJ2-1; no clear D. The CDR3 loop spans 15 amino acids. Trimming took 5 bases from V and 9 from J, leaving 20 bases between them. The CDR3 DNA sequence: TGTGCCAGCAGTCCGTTCGGTCGTTATGCTGGTGAGCAGTTCTTC. Translated: CASSPFGRYAGEQFF.

This clonotype was counted ten times or more. The chain carries TRBV20-1 and TRBJ1-3, with D hard to call. From germline, CDR1 is DFQATT and CDR2 SNEGSKA (reference sequence). The CDR3 is made up of 15 amino acids. Between the trimmed V and J ends, which lost 3 bases and 0 bases, there was a span of 12 bases. CDR3 in DNA: TGCAGTGCTAGGGACCGGGTTAGCTCTGGAAACACCATATATTTT. Amino acid sequence: CSARDRVSSGNTIYF.

V gene TRBV20-1 combines with J gene TRBJ2-1; TRBD2 aligns across 14 bases. Germline values: CDR1 DFQATT, CDR2 SNEGSKA (reference sequence). With V trimmed by 7 bases and J by 6 bases, 5 bases remained unmatched. CDR3 size: 14 residues. The CDR3 coding sequence is TGCAGTGTAACGACTAGCGGGAGGGTCAATGAGCAGTTCTTC. Protein product: CSVTTSGRVNEQFF.

This clonotype was seen at least ten times. This chain connects TRBV29-1 to TRBJ1-1; possible D gene TRBD1, 6 bases. V lost 2 bases to trimming and J lost 4 bases, with 11 bases between them. The germline V gene encodes CDR1 SQVTM and CDR2 ANQGSEA. There are 13 residues in the CDR3. The DNA of the CDR3 is TGCAGCGTTGAAACAGGGCTCTTCACTGAAGCTTTCTTT. It is translated as CSVETGLFTEAFF.

The chain combines TRBV28 with TRBJ1-6; unclear D gene. V was cut by 5 bases and J by 13 bases, with 12 bases left in between. The CDR3 loop spans 12 amino acids. The germline V gene has CDR1 MDHEN and CDR2 SYDVKM. The CDR3 bases are TGTGCCAGCAGTATAACTCAACCGCCCCTCCACTTT. As protein: CASSITQPPLHF.

This clonotype was counted a few times. The J gene is TRBJ2-7, the V gene TRBV29-1, with no clear D. Germline loops: CDR1 SQVTM, CDR2 ANQGSEA. CDR3 length: 12 amino acids. Trimming took 4 bases from V and 7 from J, leaving 14 bases between them. The CDR3 is CSVGYQPVEQYF. DNA of the CDR3: TGCAGCGTTGGATATCAACCGGTGGAGCAGTACTTC.

The genes are TRBV7-9 and TRBJ1-2, with unresolved D. CDR1 SEHNR and CDR2 FQNEAQ come from the germline V gene (reference sequence). V shed 2 bases and J shed 6 bases, with 7 bases lying between them. CDR3 length equals 12 residues. CDR3 nucleotide sequence: TGTGCCAGCAGCTTAATGGGCCATGGCTACACCTTC. It is translated as CASSLMGHGYTF.

This clonotype appeared many times. The chain employs TRBV11-2 and TRBJ2-3; possible D gene TRBD2, 6 bases. The V end lost 2 bases, the J end lost 7 bases, and 13 bases lay between the germline ends. The CDR3 is 14 residues long. Germline V gene sequence: CDR1 SGHAT, CDR2 FQNNGV. CDR3: CASSLWGVVNTQYF. CDR3 nucleotides: TGTGCCAGCAGCTTATGGGGGGTAGTGAATACGCAGTATTTT.

This clonotype was recorded at least ten times. The J gene is TRBJ2-5, the V gene TRBV11-2, with TRBD1 matching over 9 bases. J was trimmed by 5 bases and V by 6 bases; bases with no gene match: 10. The CDR3 covers 15 residues. Germline CDR1 SGHAT, CDR2 FQNNGV. The CDR3: CASRAEQGALETQYF. The CDR3 region has the DNA TGTGCCAGCAGAGCGGAACAGGGGGCGTTGGAGACCCAGTACTTC. Full variable domain (rest looked up from reference TRBV11-2 and TRBJ2-5): EAGVAQSPRYKIIEKRQSVAFWCNPISGHATLYWYQQILGQGPKLLIQFQNNGVVDDSQLPKDRFSAERLKGVDSTLKIQPAKLEDSAVYLCASRAEQGALETQYFGPGTRLLVL.

This clonotype has a handful of counts. The chain recombines TRBV20-1 with TRBJ2-3; D gene uncertain. The germline V gene has CDR1 DFQATT and CDR2 SNEGSKA (reference sequence). This CDR3 has 13 amino acids. V lost 7 bases to trimming and J lost 0 bases, with 11 bases between them. CDR3 residues: CSGHLGSTDTQYF. The CDR3 DNA follows: TGCAGTGGTCACCTAGGAAGCACAGATACGCAGTATTTT.

This clonotype was detected ten times or more. An end of the junction differs from the germline gene, which may be a read error. The rearrangement uses TRBV27 and TRBJ2-1; D is ambiguous. The CDR3 covers 14 residues. Germline V gene data show CDR1 as MNHEY and CDR2 as SMNVEV (reference sequence). CDR3 sequence (DNA): TGTGCCACCAGTCAGGCCCCTTCCTACAATGAGCAGTTCTTC. Protein sequence: CATSQAPSYNEQFF.

This chain links TRBV9 with TRBJ1-1, with D hard to call. Germline V gene sequence: CDR1 SGDLS, CDR2 YYNGEE. The CDR3 totals 15 residues. V was shortened by 0 bases and J by 2 bases, with 11 bases between the two germline ends. CDR3 amino acids: CASSVVVGPNTEAFF. The CDR3 region has the DNA TGTGCCAGCAGCGTAGTCGTAGGCCCTAACACTGAAGCTTTCTTT.

In its sample, this clonotype was seen many times. The chain uses TRBV5-1 and TRBJ2-1; tentative D call: TRBD1 (5 bases). CDR3 length equals 15 residues. V shed 0 bases and J shed 6 bases, with 13 bases lying between them. The germline V gene has CDR1 SGHRS and CDR2 YFSETQ. The CDR3 spells CASSLETAISNEQFF. The DNA for the CDR3 is TGCGCCAGCAGCTTGGAGACAGCTATAAGCAATGAGCAGTTCTTC.

Ten or more counts support this clonotype. The chain couples TRBV9 to TRBJ2-4, with D tentatively TRBD1 (6 bases). This CDR3 is 16 amino acids long. The V gene's germline CDR1 is SGDLS and CDR2 YYNGEE. The ends were cut back, 0 bases at V and 0 bases at J, with 10 bases in the middle. The CDR3 sequence: CASSVGDILAKNIQYF. The CDR3 coding sequence is TGTGCCAGCAGCGTAGGGGACATACTAGCCAAAAACATTCAGTACTTC.

At least ten counts were recorded for this clonotype. V and J are TRBV2 and TRBJ2-1, with 10 bases that match TRBD2. With V trimmed by 9 bases and J by 4 bases, 6 bases remained unmatched. Germline lookup yields CDR1 SNHLY and CDR2 FYNNEI. The CDR3 contains 14 residues. The CDR3 loop reads CASSGRTSYNEQFF. CDR3 DNA sequence: TGTGCCAGTAGCGGGAGGACGTCGTACAATGAGCAGTTCTTC.